Shown below are 15 T cell receptor beta chains from a single sample sequenced in a study of neurological immune-mediated disorders. TCRdb reprocessed the 5' RACE reads with MiXCR, giving one entry per CDR3 protein. Of about 62,000 distinct CDR3 sequences listed, about 3.5% were seen once; the top ten hold under 2.5%. Specimen: PBMCs. These receptor sequences come from a woman aged 50 to 65 with multiple sclerosis.

This clonotype was detected many times. The chain has TRBV29-1 and TRBJ2-1, with TRBD1 as a possible D gene (6 bases). This CDR3 region has 13 residues. V was cut by 7 bases and J by 4 bases, with 14 bases left in between. Per germline, CDR1 SQVTM and CDR2 ANQGSEA. The CDR3 is CSARGQLYNEQFF. CDR3 DNA sequence: TGCAGCGCCCGCGGACAGCTTTACAATGAGCAGTTCTTC.

This clonotype has ten or more counts. The genes are TRBV6-1 and TRBJ2-5; 8 positions match TRBD2. CDR3 length: 14 residues. The V gene's germline CDR1 is MNHNS and CDR2 SASEGT. V lost 4 bases, J lost 5 bases, and 6 bases stayed unmatched. CDR3 protein: CASSVTSGTETQYF. DNA of the CDR3: TGTGCCAGCAGTGTCACTAGCGGAACGGAGACCCAGTACTTC.

At least ten counts were recorded for this clonotype. This chain joins TRBV4-3 and TRBJ1-5; no firm D call. Trimming took off 0 bases at V and 7 bases at J, with 7 bases between the two ends. CDR1 and CDR2 (germline): LGHNA, YSLEER. This CDR3 region has 13 residues. CDR3 protein: CASSQELVQPQHF. For the CDR3, the DNA is TGCGCCAGCAGCCAAGAGTTGGTACAGCCCCAGCATTTT.

This clonotype was seen ten or more times. The junction shows a germline mismatch at one end, possibly a read error. The chain employs TRBV7-6 and TRBJ1-5; 8 bases are shared with TRBD1. The CDR3 consists of 14 residues. The germline gives CDR1 SGHVS, CDR2 FNYEAQ. The chain's CDR3 is CASSLDRGRKPQNF. Here the CDR3 DNA reads TGTGCCAGCAGCCTAGACAGGGGCAGGAAGCCCCAGAATTTT.

This clonotype was counted at least ten times. The chain combines TRBV4-3 with TRBJ2-2; a weak D match, TRBD1 (8 bases). The CDR3 loop spans 16 amino acids. Trimming removed 2 bases at V and 5 bases at J, with 15 bases between. Germline V gene data show CDR1 as LGHNA and CDR2 as YSLEER. CDR3 residues: CASSQRGQGGTGELFF. The CDR3 coding sequence is TGCGCCAGCAGCCAACGAGGACAGGGAGGGACCGGGGAGCTGTTTTTT.

This clonotype was found a few times. This rearrangement joins TRBV19 to TRBJ1-1, with D perhaps matching TRBD1 (5 bases). The CDR3 runs to 14 residues. Germline values: CDR1 LNHDA, CDR2 SQIVND (reference sequence). Between the trimmed V and J ends, which lost 3 bases and 8 bases, there was a span of 16 bases. CDR3 sequence: CASSISGQIREAFF. Here the CDR3 DNA reads TGTGCCAGTAGTATTTCAGGGCAGATTAGAGAAGCTTTCTTT.

This clonotype was recorded at least ten times. The gene calls are TRBV20-1 and TRBJ2-1; 9 bases line up with TRBD2. The V and J ends lost 3 bases and 1 base, in that order; junction bases with no gene match: 19. Looked up from germline, CDR1 is DFQATT and CDR2 is SNEGSKA (reference sequence). This CDR3 has 20 amino acids. The CDR3 region has the DNA TGCAGTGCTAGGGCCCCAACAACCTCTGCGGGAGGGCGTTCCTACAATGAGCAGTTCTTC. Translated: CSARAPTTSAGGRSYNEQFF.

This clonotype has a count of ten or more. The V gene is TRBV20-1, the J gene TRBJ1-5; 7 bases line up with TRBD1. CDR1 DFQATT and CDR2 SNEGSKA come from the germline V gene (reference sequence). Trimming took 3 bases from V and 7 from J; bases not matched to a gene: 6. CDR3 length equals 13 residues. CDR3 loop: CSASGDSSQPQHF. The CDR3 DNA sequence: TGCAGTGCTAGTGGGGACAGCTCCCAGCCCCAGCATTTT.

This clonotype was observed at least ten times. The chain is built from TRBV7-2 and TRBJ2-2; perhaps TRBD1 as D (6 bases). Trimming cost V 1 base and J 7 bases, with 13 bases left between them. This CDR3 spans 15 amino acids. Germline V gives CDR1 SGHTA, CDR2 FQGNSA. In DNA, the CDR3 is TGTGCCAGCAGCTTAGGGGGGCCGGCGGGCGGGGAGCTGTTTTTT. It is translated as CASSLGGPAGGELFF.

There are many counts of this clonotype. This chain joins TRBV29-1 and TRBJ1-2; unclear D gene. Per the germline V gene, CDR1 is SQVTM and CDR2 is ANQGSEA. The CDR3 totals 15 residues. The germline V and J ends were trimmed by 0 bases and 4 bases, with 15 bases remaining between them. CDR3 region: CSVEDTLSIPYGYTF. The CDR3 bases are TGCAGCGTTGAAGACACCCTTAGTATTCCCTATGGCTACACCTTC.

This clonotype was counted at least ten times. V is TRBV20-1 and J is TRBJ1-1, with 9 bases fitting TRBD1. The length of the CDR3 is 16 residues. The V gene end was trimmed by 3 bases and the J gene end by 3 bases; junction bases not matched to a gene: 11. In germline, CDR1 is DFQATT, CDR2 SNEGSKA (reference sequence). The CDR3 DNA follows: TGCAGTGCTAGCGACATTGGGACAGGGTTCGACACTGAAGCTTTCTTT. This sequence encodes CSASDIGTGFDTEAFF.

The V and J genes are TRBV4-3 and TRBJ1-1, with D possibly TRBD1 on 6 matching bases. V lost 0 bases to trimming and J lost 11 bases, with 13 bases between them. Germline assignment: CDR1 LGHNA and CDR2 YSLEER. The CDR3 loop spans 13 amino acids. CDR3 sequence: CASSQERTEWAFF. DNA of the CDR3: TGCGCCAGCAGCCAAGAAAGGACAGAATGGGCTTTCTTT.

Many counts were recorded for this clonotype. The chain links TRBV7-3 to TRBJ2-2; 9 nucleotides line up with TRBD1. The J segment lost 5 bases and the V segment lost 3 bases, leaving 10 bases of the junction unmatched. The V gene's germline CDR1 is SGHTA and CDR2 FQGTGA. The CDR3 length is 17 residues. The CDR3 loop reads CASSFRSPGTGTGELFF. The CDR3 DNA is TGTGCCAGCAGCTTCCGAAGTCCCGGGACAGGGACCGGGGAGCTGTTTTTT.

This clonotype was counted many times. The CDR3 spells CASSWAYEQYF. The CDR3 DNA sequence: TGTGCCAGCAGCTGGGCCTACGAGCAGTACTTC. This sequence joins TRBV7-9 and TRBJ2-7; D not resolved. V was trimmed by 4 bases and J by 2 bases, leaving 3 bases between them. Germline V CDR1 and CDR2: SEHNR, FQNEAQ (reference sequence). This CDR3 contains 11 residues.

The chain is built from TRBV12-3 or TRBV12-4 and TRBJ2-2, with D uncertain. The CDR3 runs to 13 residues. Trimming pared 6 bases from V and 5 bases from J, leaving 10 bases between. Written as DNA, the CDR3 is TGTGCCAGCAGCCCCCTCCGAACCGGGGAGCTGTTTTTT. Amino acid sequence: CASSPLRTGELFF.